This section outlines one T cell receptor beta chain sequence together with its context. Its antigen remains unidentified. Reprocessing the 5' RACE reads, TCRdb reports a single entry for every CDR3 protein and omits DNA. Its table lists some 440,000 distinct CDR3 sequences. This sample was included in a study of monozygotic twins with inflammatory bowel disease. Study results and limitations: Healthy co-twins had higher TCRbeta inverse Simpson diversity than their IBD twins. Discordant twins showed the same repertoire similarity as concordant twins, possibly from limited power. There were differing immunosuppressive treatments, which may have added variability to patient repertoires. The authors could not tell different T cell subtypes apart.

In germline, CDR1 is MDHEN, CDR2 SYDVKM. CDR3 length: 13 residues. The gene calls are TRBV28 and TRBJ2-3. This clonotype was obtained from a human donor with ulcerative colitis or Crohn's disease, or a healthy co-twin of an affected twin (not recorded which). The sequenced sample consisted of blood. The CDR3 sequence is CASSLKAPDTQYF.